The 10 T cell receptor beta chains presented below share a single source sample, sequenced in a study of regulatory T cells in long-lasting Graves disease (dated by TCRdb to about 2021). Library creation used multiplex PCR. Sequencing relied on an Illumina HiSeq 4000. TCR beta libraries were built with iRepertoire HTBI primers and Arm-PCR amplification of CDR3 regions. Through fastp at Q25 and MiXCR, TCRdb rebuilt clones from the public reads, retaining in-frame beta chains. Each entry merges the rows of one CDR3 protein and shows their most common DNA and genes. This sample has more than 350,000 distinct CDR3 sequences in its table, and around 23% of those were observed once. The biggest ten clones account for roughly an eighth of the sample. In light of the paper, this sample's time point label describes: persistent/refractory GD, antithyroid drugs over 5 years with positive TRAb. RNA was extracted from PBMCs in TRIzol for both TCR sequencing and RNA sequencing.

The sample was peripheral blood mononuclear cells (PBMCs), taken when the disease was refractory, from a patient treated with antithyroid drugs. Receptor source: a female donor with Graves disease.

This clonotype was recorded a few times. The chain has TRBV4-1 and TRBJ2-7; D gene uncertain. Germline V gene sequence: CDR1 MGHRA, CDR2 YSYEKL. V was clipped by 2 bases and J by 2 bases, with 10 bases between them. CDR3 length: 14 residues. CDR3 residues: CASSQYVQTYEQYF. The CDR3 nucleotides read TGCGCCAGCAGCCAATACGTCCAGACCTACGAGCAGTACTTC.

The J gene is TRBJ2-1, the V gene TRBV7-2; 11 nucleotides match TRBD2. Germline V gene data show CDR1 as SGHTA and CDR2 as FQGNSA. V shed 4 bases and J 5 bases; nucleotides not matched to a gene: 4. The CDR3 extends over 15 amino acids. The CDR3 bases are TGTGCCAGCAGCTCCCCGGGACTAGCGGACAATGAGCAGTTCTTC. It codes for CASSSPGLADNEQFF.

The chain uses TRBV7-9 and TRBJ1-5, with D tentatively TRBD1 (5 bases). The V end was cut by 1 base, the J end by 0 bases, with 13 bases between. The length of the CDR3 is 17 residues. Germline-derived CDR1 and CDR2 are SEHNR and FQNEAQ (reference sequence). Here the CDR3 reads CASSLVGTGYSNQPQHF. CDR3 bases: TGTGCCAGCAGCTTAGTGGGGACCGGCTATAGCAATCAGCCCCAGCATTTT. Filled out from reference TRBV7-9 and TRBJ1-5, the complete variable domain reads DTGVSQNPRHKITKRGQNVTFRCDPISEHNRLYWYRQTLGQGPEFLTYFQNEAQLEKSRLLSDRFSAERPKGSFSTLEIQRTEQGDSAMYLCASSLVGTGYSNQPQHFGDGTRLSIL.

The sample holds many counts of this clonotype. This rearrangement joins TRBV6-2 or TRBV6-3 to TRBJ1-1, with a possible D match to TRBD1 (5 bases). CDR1 MNHEY and CDR2 SVGEGT come from the germline V gene. Trimming pared 0 bases from V and 6 bases from J, leaving 14 bases between. The CDR3 loop spans 15 amino acids. The CDR3 spells CASSYSWGDSAEAFF. CDR3 nucleotides: TGTGCCAGCAGTTACTCGTGGGGGGATTCCGCTGAAGCTTTCTTT.

V gene TRBV4-1 combines with J gene TRBJ2-5, with 10 bases fitting TRBD2. The germline CDR1 and CDR2 sequences are MGHRA and YSYEKL. The CDR3 runs to 17 residues. J lost 3 bases, V lost 6 bases, and 13 bases had no gene match. The CDR3 DNA reads as TGCGCCAGCAGTCCGAGCAGGGCTAGCGGGAGTGAAGAGACCCAGTACTTC. This codes for CASSPSRASGSEETQYF.

In its sample, this clonotype was seen many times. This chain links TRBV20-1 with TRBJ2-7, with 8 bases lining up with TRBD2. V lost 6 bases to trimming and J lost 5 bases; unmatched junction nucleotides: 12. The CDR3 has 14 amino acids. Germline V gene data show CDR1 as DFQATT and CDR2 as SNEGSKA (reference sequence). The CDR3 protein is CSAKVGSGSDEQYF. The CDR3 DNA follows: TGCAGTGCCAAGGTGGGAAGCGGGAGTGACGAGCAGTACTTC.

The chain combines TRBV19 with TRBJ2-2; 9 bases agree with TRBD1. CDR1 LNHDA and CDR2 SQIVND come from the germline V gene (reference sequence). The V and J ends lost 6 bases and 3 bases, in that order; junction bases with no gene match: 8. The CDR3 has 16 amino acids. This CDR3 reads CASSRRDRVYTGELFF. DNA for the CDR3: TGTGCCAGTAGCCGACGGGACAGGGTATACACCGGGGAGCTGTTTTTT.

This clonotype came up many times. This chain connects TRBV2 to TRBJ2-1; TRBD2 is a possible D gene (5 bases). The germline CDR1 and CDR2 sequences are SNHLY and FYNNEI. Trimming cost V 7 bases and J 10 bases, with 11 bases left between them. This CDR3 has 11 amino acids. The CDR3 nucleotides read TGTGCCAGCACGCCGCGGGTCGAGCAGTTCTTC. Translating it yields CASTPRVEQFF. The full variable domain, its missing parts supplied by reference TRBV2 and TRBJ2-1, is EPEVTQTPSHQVTQMGQEVILRCVPISNHLYFYWYRQILGQKVEFLVSFYNNEISEKSEIFDDQFSVERPDGSNFTLKIRSTKLEDSAMYFCASTPRVEQFFGPGTRLTVL.

Many counts were recorded for this clonotype. The V gene is TRBV28, the J gene TRBJ1-4; 7 positions match TRBD1. The CDR3 totals 15 residues. Germline-derived CDR1 and CDR2 are MDHEN and SYDVKM. The J segment lost 5 bases and the V segment lost 5 bases, leaving 8 bases of the junction unmatched. CDR3: CASSPGTANNEKLFF. The CDR3 DNA is TGTGCCAGCAGTCCCGGGACAGCCAACAATGAAAAACTGTTTTTT.

About this clonotype itself: The junction shows a germline mismatch at one end, possibly a read error. V and J are TRBV9 and TRBJ2-7; D is unclear. Per germline, CDR1 SGDLS and CDR2 YYNGEE. The CDR3 sequence is 11 residues long. The CDR3 spells CDSSLGAEQYF. Here the CDR3 DNA reads TGTGACAGCAGCCTCGGAGCGGAGCAGTACTTC. The full variable domain, with the rest looked up from reference TRBV9 and TRBJ2-7, is DSGVTQTPKHLITATGQRVTLRCSPRSGDLSVYWYQQSLDQGLQFLIQYYNGEERAKGNILERFSAQQFPDLHSELNLSSLELGDSALYFCDSSLGAEQYFGPGTRLTVT.